The clone carrying this TCR beta chain turned up a few times. Its antigen is unknown. Blood collection times were about day -28 and days 30, 100, 180 posttransplant. Assay used: immunoSEQ multiplex PCR; TCRdb lists only in-frame clones, some missing. The sample yields around 15,000 clones, approximately 61% seen once. This sample stems from a study of T cell clonotyping in hematopoietic cell transplantation. Overall study results and limits: Higher Inverse Simpson Index values in graft donor and pretransplant recipient predicted broader posttransplant TCR diversity. After transplant, recipient diversity fell while pathologically expanded clonotypes grew through day 180. At the given depth, recipient repertoires were over 95% de novo clonotypes.

The CDR3 extends over 17 amino acids. The germline gives CDR1 MDHEN, CDR2 SYDVKM. V gave up 5 bases and J gave up 0 bases, with 17 bases separating them. Sequencing was performed on PBMCs, taken 30 days after allogeneic stem cell transplant. This receptor was taken from a male patient aged 45-60 years who had an allogeneic stem cell transplant from an unrelated donor, so T cells may come from the graft donor. Some clones in this sample may be carry-over from other donors' samples. The chain employs TRBV28 and TRBJ1-5; tentatively, D is TRBD1 (6 bases). CDR3 bases: TGTGCCAGCAGTCCTAGGACAGTAGGATATAGCAATCAGCCCCAGCATTTT. Translated: CASSPRTVGYSNQPQHF.